The source of this TCR beta chain is a study of cytomegalovirus exposure and HLA in healthy donors. Overall study findings and caveats: The authors later linked a missense DCLRE1C variant to TCR beta V- and J-gene trimming. Later analysis placed DRB1 highest and HLA-C lowest in TCR association rates, which differed by HLA locus.

It was with 60 Vbeta and 13 Jbeta primers that the PCR ran. Authors' analysis steps: Later, 65 million to 85 million unique TCR beta chains were counted in an analysis, and some 11 million of them were shared. Profiled with immunoSEQ multiplex PCR; TCRdb holds only in-frame clones, not every one. V, J and clone size derive from that table, while D and trimming were established from the DNA sequence. Of hundreds of thousands of clones listed, 55% to 75% are singletons. This clone was observed a handful of times. Its cognate antigen is unknown. The donors, nominally healthy at sampling, likely had unrecorded immune exposures. The receptor was derived from a man aged 35 to 55 in good health and CMV-seropositive. The sequencing sample was made of PBMCs.

CDR3 DNA: TGTGCCAGCAGTTCTCGCGGGGGGGCGAACACCGGGGAGCTGTTTTTT. Its protein is CASSSRGGANTGELFF. The rearrangement links TRBV7-2 to TRBJ2-2; 9 nucleotides agree with TRBD2. The CDR3 sequence is 16 residues long. V gave up 6 bases and J gave up 0 bases; unmatched junction bases: 5. Per germline, CDR1 SGHTA and CDR2 FQGNSA.